These 2 T cell receptor beta chains were all obtained from the same sample, sequenced in a study of T cells in Graves' hyperthyroidism and ophthalmopathy. TCR beta CDR3 sequences were amplified from RNA transcripts. Researchers ran a first-round RT-PCR on the TCR CDR3 using the HTBI primer set. From the multiplex PCR reads, TCRdb called clonotypes with MiXCR, one entry per CDR3 protein. This table holds more than 450,000 distinct CDR3 sequences, 15% to 20% found once. Sequencing was carried out using blood. All receptors derive from a man aged 35 to 55 with Graves' ophthalmopathy.

CDR3 sequence reads: CASSLGRTTGNTIYF. The CDR3 coding sequence is TGCGCCAGCAGCTTGGGACGGACAACTGGAAACACCATATATTTT. V and J are TRBV5-1 and TRBJ1-3; TRBD1 might be the D (5 bases). From germline, CDR1 is SGHRS and CDR2 YFSETQ. The ends were cut back, 0 bases at V and 2 bases at J, with 9 bases in the middle. The CDR3 length is 15 residues.

At least ten counts were recorded for this clonotype. The chain uses TRBV30 and TRBJ1-3, with D perhaps matching TRBD1 (5 bases). The length of the CDR3 is 14 residues. Germline V gene data show CDR1 as GTSNPN and CDR2 as SVGIG (reference sequence). V gave up 4 bases and J gave up 4 bases, with 14 bases separating them. CDR3 nucleotide sequence: TGTGCCTGGAAGGGGAGTGGATTCGGAAACACCATATATTTT. It codes for CAWKGSGFGNTIYF. Using reference TRBV30 and TRBJ1-3 for the parts outside the CDR3, the full variable domain is SQTIHQWPATLVQPVGSPLSLECTVEGTSNPNLYWYRQAAGRGLQLLFYSVGIGQISSEVPQNLSASRPQDRQFILSSKKLLLSDSGFYLCAWKGSGFGNTIYFGEGSWLTVV.